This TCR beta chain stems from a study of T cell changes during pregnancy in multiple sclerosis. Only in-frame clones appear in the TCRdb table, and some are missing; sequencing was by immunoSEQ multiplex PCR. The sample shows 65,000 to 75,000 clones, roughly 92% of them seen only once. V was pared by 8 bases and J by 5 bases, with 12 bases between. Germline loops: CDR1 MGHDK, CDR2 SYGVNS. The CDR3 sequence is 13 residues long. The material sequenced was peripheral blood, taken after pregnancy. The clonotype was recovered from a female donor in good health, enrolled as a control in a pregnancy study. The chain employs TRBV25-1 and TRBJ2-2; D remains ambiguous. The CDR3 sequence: CASVKFGTGELFF. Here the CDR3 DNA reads TGTGCCAGCGTAAAATTCGGGACCGGGGAGCTGTTTTTT.